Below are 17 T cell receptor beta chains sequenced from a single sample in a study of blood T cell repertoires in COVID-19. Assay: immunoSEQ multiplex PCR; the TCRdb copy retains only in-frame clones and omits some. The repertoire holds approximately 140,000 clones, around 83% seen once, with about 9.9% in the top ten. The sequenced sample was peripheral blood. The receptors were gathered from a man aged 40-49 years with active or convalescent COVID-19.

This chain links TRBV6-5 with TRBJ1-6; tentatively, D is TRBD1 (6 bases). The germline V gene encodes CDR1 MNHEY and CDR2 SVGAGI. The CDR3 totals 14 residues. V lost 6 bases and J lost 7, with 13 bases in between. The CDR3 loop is CASRKTGLNSPLHF. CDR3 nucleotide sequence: TGTGCCAGCAGGAAGACAGGTTTAAATTCACCCCTCCACTTT.

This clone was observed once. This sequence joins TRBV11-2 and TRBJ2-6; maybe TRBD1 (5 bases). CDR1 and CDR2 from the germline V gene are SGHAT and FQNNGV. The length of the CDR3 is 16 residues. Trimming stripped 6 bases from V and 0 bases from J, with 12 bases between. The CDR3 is CASSFQTVSGANVLTF. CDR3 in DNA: TGTGCCAGCAGTTTCCAGACAGTCTCTGGGGCCAACGTCCTGACTTTC.

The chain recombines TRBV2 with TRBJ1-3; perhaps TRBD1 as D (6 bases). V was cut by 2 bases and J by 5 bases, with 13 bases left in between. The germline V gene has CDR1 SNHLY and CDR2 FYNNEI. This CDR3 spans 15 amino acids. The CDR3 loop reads CASSEPTGLRNTIYF. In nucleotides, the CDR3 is TGTGCCAGCAGTGAACCCACAGGGTTACGAAACACCATATATTTT.

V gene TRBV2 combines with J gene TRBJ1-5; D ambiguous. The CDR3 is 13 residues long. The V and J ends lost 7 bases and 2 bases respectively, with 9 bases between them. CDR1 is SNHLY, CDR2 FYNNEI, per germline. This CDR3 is CASKLGGNQPQHF. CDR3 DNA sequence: TGTGCCAGCAAGCTGGGCGGCAATCAGCCCCAGCATTTT.

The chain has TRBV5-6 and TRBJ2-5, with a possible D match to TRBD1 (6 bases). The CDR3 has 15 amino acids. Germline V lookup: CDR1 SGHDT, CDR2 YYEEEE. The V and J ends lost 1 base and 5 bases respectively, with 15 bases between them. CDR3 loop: CASSLLQGLGETQYF. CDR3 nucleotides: TGTGCCAGCAGCTTGCTCCAGGGGCTAGGGGAGACCCAGTACTTC.

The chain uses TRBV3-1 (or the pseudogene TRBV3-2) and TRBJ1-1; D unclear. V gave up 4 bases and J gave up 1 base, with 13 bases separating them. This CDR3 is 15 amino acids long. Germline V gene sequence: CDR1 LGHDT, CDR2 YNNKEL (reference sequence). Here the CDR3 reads CASSRLPGSNTEAFF. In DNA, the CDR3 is TGTGCCAGCAGCCGCCTCCCGGGGTCGAACACTGAAGCTTTCTTT.

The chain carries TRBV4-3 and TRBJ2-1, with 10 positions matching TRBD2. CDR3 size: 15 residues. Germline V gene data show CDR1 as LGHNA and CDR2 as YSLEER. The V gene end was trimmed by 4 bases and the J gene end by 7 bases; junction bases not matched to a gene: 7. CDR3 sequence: CASSLTSGVGNEQFF. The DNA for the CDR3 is TGCGCCAGCAGCCTCACTAGCGGGGTTGGAAATGAGCAGTTCTTC.

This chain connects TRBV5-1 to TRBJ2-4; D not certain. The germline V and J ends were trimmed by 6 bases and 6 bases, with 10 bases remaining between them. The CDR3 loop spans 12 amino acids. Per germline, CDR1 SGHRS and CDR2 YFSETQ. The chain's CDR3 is CASTGTLNIQYF. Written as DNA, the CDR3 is TGCGCCAGCACTGGCACCTTAAACATTCAGTACTTC.

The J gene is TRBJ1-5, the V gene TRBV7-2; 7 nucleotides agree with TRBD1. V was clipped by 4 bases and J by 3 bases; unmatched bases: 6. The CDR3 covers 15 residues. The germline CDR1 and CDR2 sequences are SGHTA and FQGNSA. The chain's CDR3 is CASSSWTGDNQPQHF. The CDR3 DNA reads TGTGCCAGCAGCTCTTGGACAGGCGACAATCAGCCCCAGCATTTT.

This chain's CDR3 is CASSLIAGANVLTF. The DNA for the CDR3 is TGTGCCAGCAGTTTAATAGCTGGGGCCAACGTCCTGACTTTC. The chain joins TRBV27 to TRBJ2-6, with no clear D. The germline gives CDR1 MNHEY, CDR2 SMNVEV (reference sequence). V was trimmed by 2 bases and J by 2 bases, leaving 4 bases between them. This CDR3 comprises 14 residues.

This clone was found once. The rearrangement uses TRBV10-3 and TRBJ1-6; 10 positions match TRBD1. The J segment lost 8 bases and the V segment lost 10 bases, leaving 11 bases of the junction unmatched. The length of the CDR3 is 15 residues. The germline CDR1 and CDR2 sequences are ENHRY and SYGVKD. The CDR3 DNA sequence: TGTGCCAGCCTCCTAGGGACAGGGGTGGATTCACCCCTCCACTTT. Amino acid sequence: CASLLGTGVDSPLHF.

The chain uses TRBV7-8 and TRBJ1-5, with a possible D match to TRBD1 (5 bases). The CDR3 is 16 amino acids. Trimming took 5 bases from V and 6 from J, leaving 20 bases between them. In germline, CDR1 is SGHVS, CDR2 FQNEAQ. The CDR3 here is CASSRRGHNPPQPQHF. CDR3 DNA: TGTGCCAGCAGCCGGAGAGGACACAACCCCCCTCAGCCCCAGCATTTT. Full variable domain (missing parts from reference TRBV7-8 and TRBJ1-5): GAGVSQSPRYKVAKRGQDVALRCDPISGHVSLFWYQQALGQGPEFLTYFQNEAQLDKSGLPSDRFFAERPEGSVSTLKIQRTQQEDSAVYLCASSRRGHNPPQPQHFGDGTRLSIL.

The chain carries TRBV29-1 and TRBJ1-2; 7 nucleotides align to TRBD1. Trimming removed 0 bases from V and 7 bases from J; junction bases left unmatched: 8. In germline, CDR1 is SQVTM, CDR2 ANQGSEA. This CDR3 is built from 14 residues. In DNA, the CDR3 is TGCAGCGTTGAAGATGGAAGAGGGGGCCGTGGCTACACCTTC. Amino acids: CSVEDGRGGRGYTF.

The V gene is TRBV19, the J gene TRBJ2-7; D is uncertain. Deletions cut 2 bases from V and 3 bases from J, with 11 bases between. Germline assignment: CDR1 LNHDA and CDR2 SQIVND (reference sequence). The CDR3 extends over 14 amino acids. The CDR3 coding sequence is TGTGCCAGTAGTATACAGGCACCAGACTACGAGCAGTACTTC. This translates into CASSIQAPDYEQYF.

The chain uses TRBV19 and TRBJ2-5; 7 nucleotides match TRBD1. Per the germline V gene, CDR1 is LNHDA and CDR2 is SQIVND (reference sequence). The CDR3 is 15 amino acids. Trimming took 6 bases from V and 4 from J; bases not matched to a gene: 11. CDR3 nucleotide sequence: TGTGCCAGTAGCTCCTGGCAACAGGGGATAGAGACCCAGTACTTC. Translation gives CASSSWQQGIETQYF.

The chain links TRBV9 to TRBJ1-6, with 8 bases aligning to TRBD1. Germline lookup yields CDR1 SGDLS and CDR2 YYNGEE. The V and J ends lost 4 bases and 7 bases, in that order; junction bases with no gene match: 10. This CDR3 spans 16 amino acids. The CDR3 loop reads CASSPPPDRVNSPLHF. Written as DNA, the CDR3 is TGTGCCAGCAGCCCCCCCCCGGACAGGGTGAATTCACCCCTCCACTTT.

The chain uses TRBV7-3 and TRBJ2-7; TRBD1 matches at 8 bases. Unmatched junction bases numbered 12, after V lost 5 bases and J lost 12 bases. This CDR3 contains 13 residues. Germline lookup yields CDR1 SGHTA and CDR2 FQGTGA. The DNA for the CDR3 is TGTGCCAGCAGCCCGGGACAGGAGACTCCTCTGTACTTC. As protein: CASSPGQETPLYF.